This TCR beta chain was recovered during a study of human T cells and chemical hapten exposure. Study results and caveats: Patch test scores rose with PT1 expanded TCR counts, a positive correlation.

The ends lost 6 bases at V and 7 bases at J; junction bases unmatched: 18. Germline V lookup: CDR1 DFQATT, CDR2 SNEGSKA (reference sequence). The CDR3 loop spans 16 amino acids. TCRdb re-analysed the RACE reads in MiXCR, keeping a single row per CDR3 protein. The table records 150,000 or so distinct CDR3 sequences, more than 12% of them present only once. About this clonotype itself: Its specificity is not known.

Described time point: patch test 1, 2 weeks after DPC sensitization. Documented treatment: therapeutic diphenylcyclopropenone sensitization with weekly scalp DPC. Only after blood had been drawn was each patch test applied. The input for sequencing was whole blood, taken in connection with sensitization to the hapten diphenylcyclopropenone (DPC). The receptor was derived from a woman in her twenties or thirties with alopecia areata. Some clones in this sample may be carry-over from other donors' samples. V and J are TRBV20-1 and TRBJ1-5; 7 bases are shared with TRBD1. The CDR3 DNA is TGCAGTGCCGAAGAGAGGACCCGACAGGGAGGGCAGCCCCAGCATTTT. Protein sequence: CSAEERTRQGGQPQHF.